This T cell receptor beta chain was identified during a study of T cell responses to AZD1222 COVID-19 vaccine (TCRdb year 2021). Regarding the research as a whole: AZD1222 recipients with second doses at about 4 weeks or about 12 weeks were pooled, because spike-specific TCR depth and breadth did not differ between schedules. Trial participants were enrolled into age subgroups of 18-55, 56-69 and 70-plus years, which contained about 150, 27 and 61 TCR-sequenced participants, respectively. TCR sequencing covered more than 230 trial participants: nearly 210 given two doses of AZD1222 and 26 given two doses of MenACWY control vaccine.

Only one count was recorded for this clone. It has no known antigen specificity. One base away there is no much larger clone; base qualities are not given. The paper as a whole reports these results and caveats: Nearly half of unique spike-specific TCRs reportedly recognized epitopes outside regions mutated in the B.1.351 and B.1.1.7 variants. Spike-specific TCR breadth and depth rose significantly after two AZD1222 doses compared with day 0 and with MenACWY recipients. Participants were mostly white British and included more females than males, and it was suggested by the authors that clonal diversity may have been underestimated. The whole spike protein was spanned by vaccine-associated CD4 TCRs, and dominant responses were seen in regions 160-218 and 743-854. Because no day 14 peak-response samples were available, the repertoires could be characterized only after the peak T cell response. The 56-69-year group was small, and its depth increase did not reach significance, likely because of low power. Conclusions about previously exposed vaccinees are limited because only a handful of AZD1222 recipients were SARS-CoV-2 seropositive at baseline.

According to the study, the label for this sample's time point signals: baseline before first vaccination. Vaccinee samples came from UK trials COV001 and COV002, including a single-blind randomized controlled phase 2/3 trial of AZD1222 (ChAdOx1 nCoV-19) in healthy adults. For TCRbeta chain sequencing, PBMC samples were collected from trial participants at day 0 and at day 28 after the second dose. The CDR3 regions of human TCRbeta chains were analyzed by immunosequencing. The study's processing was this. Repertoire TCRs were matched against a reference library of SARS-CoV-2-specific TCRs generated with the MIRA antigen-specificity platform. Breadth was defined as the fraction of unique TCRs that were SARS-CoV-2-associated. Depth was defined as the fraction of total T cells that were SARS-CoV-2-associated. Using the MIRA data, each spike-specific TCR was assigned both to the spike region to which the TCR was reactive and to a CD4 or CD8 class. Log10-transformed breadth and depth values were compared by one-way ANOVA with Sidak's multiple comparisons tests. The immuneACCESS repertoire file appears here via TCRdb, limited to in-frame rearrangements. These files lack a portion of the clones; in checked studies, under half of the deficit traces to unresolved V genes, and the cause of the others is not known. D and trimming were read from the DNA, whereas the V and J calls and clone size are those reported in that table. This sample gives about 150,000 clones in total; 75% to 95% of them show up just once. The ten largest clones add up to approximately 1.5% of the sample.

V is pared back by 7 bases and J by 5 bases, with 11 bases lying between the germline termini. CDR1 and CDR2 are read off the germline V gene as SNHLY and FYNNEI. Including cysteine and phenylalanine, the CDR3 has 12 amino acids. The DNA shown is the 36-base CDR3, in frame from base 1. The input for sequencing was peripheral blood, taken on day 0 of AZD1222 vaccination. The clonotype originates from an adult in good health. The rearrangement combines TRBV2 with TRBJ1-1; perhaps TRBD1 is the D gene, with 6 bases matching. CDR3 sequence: CASNEGGTEAFF. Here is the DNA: TGTGCCAGCAATGAGGGGGGGACTGAAGCTTTCTTT.